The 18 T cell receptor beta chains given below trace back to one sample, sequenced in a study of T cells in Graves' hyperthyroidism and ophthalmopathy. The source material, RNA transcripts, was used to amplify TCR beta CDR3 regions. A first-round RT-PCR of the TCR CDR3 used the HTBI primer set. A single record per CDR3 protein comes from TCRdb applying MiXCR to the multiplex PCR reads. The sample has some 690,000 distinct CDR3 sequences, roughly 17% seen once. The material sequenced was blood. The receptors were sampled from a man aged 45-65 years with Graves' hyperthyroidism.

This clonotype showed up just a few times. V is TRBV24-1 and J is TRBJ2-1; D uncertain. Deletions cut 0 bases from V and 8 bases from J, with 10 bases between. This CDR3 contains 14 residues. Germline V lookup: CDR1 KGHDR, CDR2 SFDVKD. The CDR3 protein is CATSDLGRIDEQFF. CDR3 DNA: TGTGCCACCAGTGATTTGGGTAGGATCGATGAGCAGTTCTTC.

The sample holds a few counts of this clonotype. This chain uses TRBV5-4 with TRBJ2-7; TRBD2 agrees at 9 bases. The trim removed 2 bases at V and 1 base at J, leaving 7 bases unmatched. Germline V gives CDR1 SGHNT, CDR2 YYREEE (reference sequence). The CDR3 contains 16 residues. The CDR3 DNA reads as TGTGCCAGCAGCTTTGGGTCGACTAGCGGATCCTACGAGCAGTACTTC. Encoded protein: CASSFGSTSGSYEQYF.

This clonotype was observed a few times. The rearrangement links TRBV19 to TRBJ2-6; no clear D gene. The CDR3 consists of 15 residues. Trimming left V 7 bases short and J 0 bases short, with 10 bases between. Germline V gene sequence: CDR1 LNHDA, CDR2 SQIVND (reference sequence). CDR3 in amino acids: CASNIGFSGANVLTF. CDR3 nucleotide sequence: TGTGCCAGTAATATCGGATTCTCTGGGGCCAACGTCCTGACTTTC.

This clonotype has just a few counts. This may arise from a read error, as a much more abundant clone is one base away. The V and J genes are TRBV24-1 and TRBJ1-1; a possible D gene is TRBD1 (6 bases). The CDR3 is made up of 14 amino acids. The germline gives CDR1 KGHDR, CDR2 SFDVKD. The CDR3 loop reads CAPSEGTPNTEAFF. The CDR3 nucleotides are TGTGCCCCCAGTGAGGGGACACCGAACACTGAAGCTTTCTTT.

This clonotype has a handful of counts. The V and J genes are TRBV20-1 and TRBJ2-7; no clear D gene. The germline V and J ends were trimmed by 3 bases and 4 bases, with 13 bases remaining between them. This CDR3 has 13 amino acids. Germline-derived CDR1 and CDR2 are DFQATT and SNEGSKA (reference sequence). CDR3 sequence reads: CSASQGVVYEQYF. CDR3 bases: TGCAGTGCTAGTCAAGGAGTGGTGTACGAGCAGTACTTC.

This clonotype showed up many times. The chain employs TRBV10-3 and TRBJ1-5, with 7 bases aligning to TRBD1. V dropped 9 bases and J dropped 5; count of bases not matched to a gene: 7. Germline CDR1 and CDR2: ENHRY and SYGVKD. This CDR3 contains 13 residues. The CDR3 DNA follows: TGTGCCATAAACGACAGGGCCGATCAGCCCCAGCATTTT. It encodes CAINDRADQPQHF.

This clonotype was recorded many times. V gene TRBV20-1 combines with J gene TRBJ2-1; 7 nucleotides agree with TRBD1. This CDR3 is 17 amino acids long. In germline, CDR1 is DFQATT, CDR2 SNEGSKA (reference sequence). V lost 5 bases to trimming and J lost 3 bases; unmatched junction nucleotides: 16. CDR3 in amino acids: CSAGDSLQRKFYNEQFF. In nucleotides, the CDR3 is TGCAGTGCTGGGGACAGCCTGCAGCGGAAATTCTACAATGAGCAGTTCTTC.

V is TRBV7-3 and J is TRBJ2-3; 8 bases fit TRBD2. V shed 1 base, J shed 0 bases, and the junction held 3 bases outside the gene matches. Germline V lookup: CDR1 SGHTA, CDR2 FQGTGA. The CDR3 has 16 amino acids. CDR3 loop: CASSLSSGASTDTQYF. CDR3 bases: TGTGCCAGCAGCTTAAGTAGCGGGGCCAGCACAGATACGCAGTATTTT.

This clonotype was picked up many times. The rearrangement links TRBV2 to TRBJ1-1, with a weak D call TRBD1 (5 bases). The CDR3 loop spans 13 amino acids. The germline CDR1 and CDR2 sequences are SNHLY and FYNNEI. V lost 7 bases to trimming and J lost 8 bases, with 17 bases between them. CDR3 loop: CASNGPQGREAFF. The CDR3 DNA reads TGTGCCAGCAACGGACCTCAGGGCCGAGAAGCTTTCTTT.

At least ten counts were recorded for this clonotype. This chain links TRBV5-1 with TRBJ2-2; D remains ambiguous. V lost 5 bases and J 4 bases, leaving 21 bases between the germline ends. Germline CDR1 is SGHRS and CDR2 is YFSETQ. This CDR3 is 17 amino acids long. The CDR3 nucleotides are TGCGCCAGCAGGTTATTGGACCACAAACGCGGCACCGGGGAGCTGTTTTTT. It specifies CASRLLDHKRGTGELFF.

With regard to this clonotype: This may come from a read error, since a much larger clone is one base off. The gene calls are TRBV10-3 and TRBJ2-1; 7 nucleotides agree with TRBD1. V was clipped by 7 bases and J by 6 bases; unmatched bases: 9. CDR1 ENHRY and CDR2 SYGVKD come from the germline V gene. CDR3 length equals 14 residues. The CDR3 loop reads CAITTGQLSNEQFF. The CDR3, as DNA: TGTGCCATCACTACGGGACAGCTTAGCAATGAGCAGTTCTTC.

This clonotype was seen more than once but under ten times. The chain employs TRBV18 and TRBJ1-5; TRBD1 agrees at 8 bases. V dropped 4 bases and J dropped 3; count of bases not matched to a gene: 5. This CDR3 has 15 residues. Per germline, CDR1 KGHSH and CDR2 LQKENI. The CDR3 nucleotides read TGTGCCAGCTCACTGACAGGGGATTTCAATCAGCCCCAGCATTTT. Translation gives CASSLTGDFNQPQHF.

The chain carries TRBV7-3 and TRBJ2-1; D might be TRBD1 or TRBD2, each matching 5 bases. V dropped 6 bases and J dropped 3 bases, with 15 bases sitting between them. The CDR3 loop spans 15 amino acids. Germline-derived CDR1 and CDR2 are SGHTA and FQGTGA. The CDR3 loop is CASRPPGTVYNEQFF. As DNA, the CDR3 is TGTGCCAGCAGGCCACCTGGGACGGTCTACAATGAGCAGTTCTTC. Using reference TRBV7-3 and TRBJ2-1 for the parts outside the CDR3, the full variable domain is GAGVSQTPSNKVTEKGKYVELRCDPISGHTALYWYRQSLGQGPEFLIYFQGTGAADDSGLPNDRFFAVRPEGSVSTLKIQRTERGDSAVYLCASRPPGTVYNEQFFGPGTRLTVL.

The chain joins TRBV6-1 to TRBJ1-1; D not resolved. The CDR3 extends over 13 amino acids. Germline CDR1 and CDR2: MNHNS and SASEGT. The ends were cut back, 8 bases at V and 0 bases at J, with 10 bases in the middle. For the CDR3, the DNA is TGTGCCAGCGCCATCGCGCTGAACACTGAAGCTTTCTTT. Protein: CASAIALNTEAFF.

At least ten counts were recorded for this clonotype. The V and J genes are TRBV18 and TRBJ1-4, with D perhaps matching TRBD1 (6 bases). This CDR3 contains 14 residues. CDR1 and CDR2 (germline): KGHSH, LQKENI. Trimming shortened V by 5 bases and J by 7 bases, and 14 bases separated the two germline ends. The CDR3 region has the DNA TGTGCCAGCTCATCGGGACACGTCAGTGAAAAACTGTTTTTT. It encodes CASSSGHVSEKLFF.

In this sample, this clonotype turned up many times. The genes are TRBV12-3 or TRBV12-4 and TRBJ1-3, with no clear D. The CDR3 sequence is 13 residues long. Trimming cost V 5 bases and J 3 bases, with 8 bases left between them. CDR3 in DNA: TGTGCCAGCAGTCTCCCGGGTGGAAACACCATATATTTT. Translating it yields CASSLPGGNTIYF.

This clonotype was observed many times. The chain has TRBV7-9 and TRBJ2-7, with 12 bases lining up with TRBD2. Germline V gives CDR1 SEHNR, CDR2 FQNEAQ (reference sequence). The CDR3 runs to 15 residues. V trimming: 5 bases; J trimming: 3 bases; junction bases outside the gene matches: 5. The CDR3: CASSPSSGRGYEQYF. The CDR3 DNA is TGTGCCAGCAGCCCCTCTAGCGGGAGGGGCTACGAGCAGTACTTC.

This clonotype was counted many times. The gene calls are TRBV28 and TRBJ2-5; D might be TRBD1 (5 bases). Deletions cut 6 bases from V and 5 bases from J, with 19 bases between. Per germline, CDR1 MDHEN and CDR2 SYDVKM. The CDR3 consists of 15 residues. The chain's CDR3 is CASSSPGQGLETQYF. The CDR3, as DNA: TGTGCCAGCAGCTCCCCCGGGCAGGGCTTGGAGACCCAGTACTTC.